This entry lists 14 T cell receptor beta chains sequenced from one sample in a study of T cells after yellow fever vaccination. MiXCR, applied by TCRdb to the 5' RACE reads, yields one record per CDR3 protein. Of under 600,000 distinct CDR3 sequences in the sample, roughly 13% were seen once. The material sequenced was PBMCs, taken on the day of the yellow fever booster vaccination. These receptors were taken from a man aged 30 to 39 who received the YFV17D yellow fever vaccine.

J is TRBJ2-7 and V is TRBV21-1; the table's D call, TRBD1, has no DNA check behind it. TRBV21-1 is a listed pseudogene. The CDR3 is 13 residues long. Here the CDR3 DNA reads TGTGCCAGCACCAGGGACACCCCCTACGAGCAGTACTTC. Translation gives CASTRDTPYEQYF.

The genes are TRBV20-1 and TRBJ2-5; D not certain. The CDR3 extends over 11 amino acids. From germline, CDR1 is DFQATT and CDR2 SNEGSKA (reference sequence). The V end lost 6 bases, the J end lost 2 bases, and 7 bases lay between the germline ends. As DNA, the CDR3 is TGCAGTGCGGTAGAGCAAGAGACCCAGTACTTC. Protein sequence: CSAVEQETQYF.

The V and J genes are TRBV9 and TRBJ1-1; D is unresolved. The V gene lost 1 base and the J gene lost 3 bases, with 10 bases spanning the gap. This CDR3 spans 14 amino acids. Germline V gene sequence: CDR1 SGDLS, CDR2 YYNGEE. The CDR3 coding sequence is TGTGCCAGCAGCGTAACTCGGACGGACACTGAAGCTTTCTTT. Translation: CASSVTRTDTEAFF. Full variable domain (outside the CDR3, taken from reference TRBV9 and TRBJ1-1): DSGVTQTPKHLITATGQRVTLRCSPRSGDLSVYWYQQSLDQGLQFLIQYYNGEERAKGNILERFSAQQFPDLHSELNLSSLELGDSALYFCASSVTRTDTEAFFGQGTRLTVV.

This clonotype has at least ten counts. V gene TRBV29-1 combines with J gene TRBJ2-1; D gene ambiguous. V shed 3 bases and J shed 3 bases, with 15 bases lying between them. The CDR3 runs 15 residues. CDR1 is SQVTM, CDR2 ANQGSEA, per germline. CDR3 protein: CSVDVGRSIYNEQFF. In nucleotides, the CDR3 is TGCAGCGTTGATGTTGGCCGGTCCATCTACAATGAGCAGTTCTTC.

The rearrangement joins TRBV19 to TRBJ2-2; 11 nucleotides line up with TRBD2. The CDR3 totals 16 residues. The germline V gene has CDR1 LNHDA and CDR2 SQIVND (reference sequence). Losses at the gene ends were 6 bases for V and 3 bases for J; bases not matched to a gene: 6. CDR3 sequence: CASRQLAGEYTGELFF. The CDR3 DNA sequence: TGTGCCAGTAGGCAACTAGCGGGAGAGTACACCGGGGAGCTGTTTTTT.

The chain links TRBV23-1 to TRBJ2-7, with D maybe TRBD2 (6 bases). TRBV23-1 is an ORF, and what it does is uncertain. This CDR3 is built from 16 residues. The ends were cut back, 5 bases at V and 0 bases at J, with 17 bases in the middle. The CDR3 spells CASSFPLKRVSYEQYF. CDR3 DNA: TGCGCCAGCAGTTTTCCCCTCAAGCGGGTCTCCTACGAGCAGTACTTC.

The table lists this clonotype with many counts. The chain joins TRBV6-5 to TRBJ2-7; D is unclear. The CDR3 is made up of 16 amino acids. Germline V CDR1 and CDR2: MNHEY, SVGAGI. Trimming took 4 bases from V and 0 from J, leaving 16 bases between them. The CDR3 protein is CASSFPPRGSSYEQYF. CDR3 DNA sequence: TGTGCCAGCAGTTTCCCCCCCCGCGGAAGCTCCTACGAGCAGTACTTC.

This clonotype was observed a few times. The junction does not match germline at one end; this may be a read error. The chain joins TRBV14 to TRBJ2-1; D may be TRBD2 (5 bases). The CDR3 length is 13 residues. Germline V gene sequence: CDR1 SGHDN, CDR2 FVKESK. CDR3: CASSQARSSAVLF. The CDR3 coding sequence is TGTGCCAGCAGCCAAGCCAGGAGTAGCGCCGTACTCTTC.

This sequence joins TRBV7-9 and TRBJ2-7; D might be TRBD1 (5 bases). This CDR3 has 13 residues. Deletions cut 10 bases from V and 7 bases from J, with 20 bases between. CDR1 and CDR2 from the germline V gene are SEHNR and FQNEAQ (reference sequence). CDR3 bases: TGTGCCACCATGAGGCAGGGCTTTTCGGAGCAGTACTTC. Translation: CATMRQGFSEQYF.

The chain couples TRBV5-1 to TRBJ2-3, with 8 bases lining up with TRBD2. This CDR3 comprises 17 residues. The J segment lost 1 base and the V segment lost 4 bases, leaving 11 bases of the junction unmatched. CDR1 and CDR2 from the germline V gene are SGHRS and YFSETQ. The CDR3 DNA sequence: TGCGCCAGCAGCCCCGCTCCGGGAGGGCCTGGCACAGATACGCAGTATTTT. It encodes CASSPAPGGPGTDTQYF.

The chain combines TRBV20-1 with TRBJ2-1; 12 nucleotides match TRBD2. The V gene's germline CDR1 is DFQATT and CDR2 SNEGSKA (reference sequence). The length of the CDR3 is 19 residues. Trimming removed 3 bases from V and 8 bases from J; junction bases left unmatched: 20. The CDR3 protein is CSARGLPGLAGEVADEQFF. The DNA of the CDR3 is TGCAGTGCTAGGGGGTTACCGGGACTAGCGGGTGAGGTGGCAGATGAGCAGTTCTTC.

The chain combines TRBV20-1 with TRBJ2-1; maybe TRBD2 (6 bases). Between the trimmed V and J ends, which lost 3 bases and 6 bases, there was a span of 15 bases. Germline V lookup: CDR1 DFQATT, CDR2 SNEGSKA (reference sequence). The CDR3 length is 14 residues. For the CDR3, the DNA is TGCAGTGCTAGCGGGAGCGGTCGGTCCAATGAGCAGTTCTTC. As protein: CSASGSGRSNEQFF.

The chain has TRBV7-6 and TRBJ2-1; the D gene could be TRBD1 or TRBD2 (5 bases each). Germline lookup yields CDR1 SGHVS and CDR2 FNYEAQ. The CDR3 is 14 residues long. V gave up 2 bases and J gave up 7 bases, with 12 bases separating them. Here the CDR3 reads CASSLNQGPNEQFF. The CDR3 nucleotides read TGTGCCAGCAGCTTAAACCAGGGACCAAATGAGCAGTTCTTC.

The genes are TRBV29-1 and TRBJ1-2; 7 bases are a match to TRBD1. CDR1 and CDR2 (germline): SQVTM, ANQGSEA. V gave up 5 bases and J gave up 6 bases; unmatched junction bases: 6. The CDR3 covers 12 residues. CDR3 bases: TGCAGCGTTCTGGACAGGAGTGATGGCTACACCTTC. It yields the protein CSVLDRSDGYTF.